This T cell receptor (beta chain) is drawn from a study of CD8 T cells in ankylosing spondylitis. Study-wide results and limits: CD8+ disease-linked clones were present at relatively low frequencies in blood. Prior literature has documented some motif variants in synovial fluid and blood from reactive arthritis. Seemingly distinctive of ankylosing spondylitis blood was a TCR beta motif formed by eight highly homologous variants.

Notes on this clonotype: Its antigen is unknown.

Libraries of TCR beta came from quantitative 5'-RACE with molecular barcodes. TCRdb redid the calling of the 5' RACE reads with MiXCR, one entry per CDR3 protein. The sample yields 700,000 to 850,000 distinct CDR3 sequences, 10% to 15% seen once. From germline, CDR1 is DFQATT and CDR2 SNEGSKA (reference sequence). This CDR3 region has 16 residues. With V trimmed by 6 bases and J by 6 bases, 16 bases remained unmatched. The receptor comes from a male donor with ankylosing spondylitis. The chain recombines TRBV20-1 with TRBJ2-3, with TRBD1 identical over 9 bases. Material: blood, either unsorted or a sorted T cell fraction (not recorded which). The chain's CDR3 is CSAPPGQGPHWDTQYF. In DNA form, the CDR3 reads TGCAGTGCACCCCCGGGACAGGGCCCCCATTGGGATACGCAGTATTTT.